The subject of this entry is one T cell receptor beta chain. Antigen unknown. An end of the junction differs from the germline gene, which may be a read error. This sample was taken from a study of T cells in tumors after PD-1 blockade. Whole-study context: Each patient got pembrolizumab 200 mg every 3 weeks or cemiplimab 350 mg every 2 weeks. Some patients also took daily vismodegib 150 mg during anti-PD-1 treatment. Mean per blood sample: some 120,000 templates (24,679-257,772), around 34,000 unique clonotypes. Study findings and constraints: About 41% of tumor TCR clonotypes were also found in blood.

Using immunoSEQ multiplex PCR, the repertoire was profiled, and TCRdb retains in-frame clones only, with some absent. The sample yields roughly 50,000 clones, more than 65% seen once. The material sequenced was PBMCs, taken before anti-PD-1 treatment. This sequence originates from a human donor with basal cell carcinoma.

The CDR3 spells CASSSTGGDTGELFF. The CDR3, as DNA: TGTGCTAGCAGCTCTACAGGGGGGGACACCGGGGAGCTGTTTTTT. This rearrangement joins TRBV7-7 to TRBJ2-2, with D perhaps TRBD1 (8 bases). CDR3 length: 15 amino acids. CDR1 is SSHAT and CDR2 is FNYEAQ in the germline V gene (reference sequence).